This paragraph reports one T cell receptor beta chain. What it binds is unknown. The data were taken from a study of T cell repertoires in cytomegalovirus infection. Study-wide background: Carrying CMV and the relevant HLA type showed in public TCR beta signatures.

Germline CDR1 and CDR2: SGHTA and FQGNSA. The CDR3 contains 17 residues. Trimming removed 4 bases from V and 4 bases from J; junction bases left unmatched: 13. TCRdb passed the reads through MiXCR, listing each CDR3 protein once. The data contain 800,000 to 950,000 distinct CDR3 sequences, about 30% of them singletons. Study outcomes and limitations: Of the TCR beta families, the public ones yielded a cumulative frequency that identified carriers of CMV plus the relevant HLA.

The input for sequencing was cultured CD8+ T cells from PBMCs, taken from culture after CMV antigen stimulation. The origin of this receptor is a human donor in good health (CMV status not recorded). Some clones in this sample may be carry-over from other donors' samples. The V and J genes are TRBV7-2 and TRBJ1-1; 9 nucleotides align to TRBD1. CDR3 loop: CTSSSTGGAWGSTEAFF. The CDR3 nucleotides read TGTACCAGCAGCTCTACAGGGGGCGCGTGGGGAAGCACTGAAGCTTTCTTT.